The 18 T cell receptor beta chains presented below share a single source sample, sequenced in a study of blood T cell dynamics during melanoma immunotherapy. Assay used: immunoSEQ multiplex PCR; TCRdb lists only in-frame clones, some missing. The sample yields about 5,400 clones, more than 75% seen once. Indicated time point: week 3, after first cycle of checkpoint inhibitor. The source was blood, collected from a patient treated with checkpoint blockade. These receptors all stem from a human donor with melanoma. Some clones in this sample may be carry-over from other donors' samples.

Notes on this clone: This same CDR3 is encoded by further DNA sequences in the sample. This chain links TRBV28 with TRBJ2-7; no reliable D call. Germline V gives CDR1 MDHEN, CDR2 SYDVKM. The V end lost 4 bases, the J end lost 5 bases, and 9 bases lay between the germline ends. The CDR3 extends over 12 amino acids. CDR3 residues: CASSSGVHEQYF. DNA for the CDR3: TGTGCCAGCAGTTCCGGTGTCCACGAGCAGTACTTC.

The chain joins TRBV5-6 to TRBJ1-5, with 9 bases lining up with TRBD1. In germline, CDR1 is SGHDT, CDR2 YYEEEE. V was pared by 2 bases and J by 0 bases, with 6 bases of the junction left unmatched. The CDR3 runs 17 residues. As DNA, the CDR3 is TGTGCCAGCAGCTTAGCGGGACAGGGCGTTAGCAATCAGCCCCAGCATTTT. Its protein is CASSLAGQGVSNQPQHF. The full variable domain, completed using reference TRBV5-6 and TRBJ1-5, is DAGVTQSPTHLIKTRGQQVTLRCSPKSGHDTVSWYQQALGQGPQFIFQYYEEEERQRGNFPDRFSGHQFPNYSSELNVNALLLGDSALYLCASSLAGQGVSNQPQHFGDGTRLSIL.

V and J are TRBV5-5 and TRBJ2-7; D may be TRBD1 (6 bases). Germline V gene sequence: CDR1 SGHKS, CDR2 YYEKEE (reference sequence). The V gene lost 0 bases and the J gene lost 3 bases, with 10 bases spanning the gap. The CDR3 is 14 residues long. The DNA of the CDR3 is TGTGCCAGCAGCTTGGGGCAGGGGTACTACGAGCAGTACTTC. Its translation is CASSLGQGYYEQYF.

This clone was counted once. The CDR3 region is CASSWNGDSGNEQYF. As DNA, the CDR3 is TGTGCCAGCAGCTGGAATGGGGACAGCGGAAACGAGCAGTACTTC. The chain links TRBV7-9 to TRBJ2-7; 7 nucleotides match TRBD1. V lost 4 bases, J lost 5 bases, and 11 bases stayed unmatched. The germline gives CDR1 SEHNR, CDR2 FQNEAQ (reference sequence). CDR3 length equals 15 residues.

V and J are TRBV11-2 and TRBJ1-2; D gene unclear. Trimming removed 2 bases from V and 6 bases from J, with 13 bases in between. The germline V gene has CDR1 SGHAT and CDR2 FQNNGV. There are 14 residues in the CDR3. For the CDR3, the DNA is TGTGCCAGCAGCTTAAACCCGGGGTTCGATGGCTACACCTTC. Residues: CASSLNPGFDGYTF.

The chain is built from TRBV30 and TRBJ2-7; 7 nucleotides line up with TRBD2. Trimming at V came to 2 bases and at J to 2 bases, leaving 3 bases not matched to a gene. The CDR3 covers 13 residues. The germline gives CDR1 GTSNPN, CDR2 SVGIG (reference sequence). CDR3 sequence reads: CAWSMGTTYEQYF. The CDR3 DNA sequence: TGTGCCTGGAGTATGGGGACTACCTACGAGCAGTACTTC.

The genes are TRBV19 and TRBJ2-3, with D unresolved. Trimming took 2 bases from V and 4 from J, leaving 10 bases between them. CDR1 and CDR2 from the germline V gene are LNHDA and SQIVND (reference sequence). This CDR3 is built from 14 residues. As DNA, the CDR3 is TGTGCCAGTAGTATATTGCCGAGCGCAGATACGCAGTATTTT. Amino acids: CASSILPSADTQYF. Full variable domain (missing parts from reference TRBV19 and TRBJ2-3): DGGITQSPKYLFRKEGQNVTLSCEQNLNHDAMYWYRQDPGQGLRLIYYSQIVNDFQKGDIAEGYSVSREKKESFPLTVTSAQKNPTAFYLCASSILPSADTQYFGPGTRLTVL.

V usage is TRBV7-9 and J usage is TRBJ1-2, with TRBD1 as a possible D gene (5 bases). The CDR3 consists of 13 residues. CDR1 and CDR2 (germline): SEHNR, FQNEAQ (reference sequence). V lost 5 bases, J lost 13 bases, and 20 bases lay in between. The DNA for the CDR3 is TGTGCCAGCAGCCACCCCGGGGAGGCGGGGGGCACCTTC. Encoded protein: CASSHPGEAGGTF.

The V call is TRBV6-5, the J call TRBJ2-5; TRBD2 aligns across 8 bases. V trimming: 6 bases; J trimming: 2 bases; junction bases outside the gene matches: 8. This CDR3 is built from 15 residues. The germline gives CDR1 MNHEY, CDR2 SVGAGI. The CDR3 DNA follows: TGTGCCAGCAGCCAACTAGCGGCCCTACAAGAGACCCAGTACTTC. Its translation: CASSQLAALQETQYF.

This chain links TRBV5-6 with TRBJ2-5, with D hard to call. This CDR3 spans 12 amino acids. V was trimmed by 0 bases and J by 7 bases, leaving 7 bases between them. In germline, CDR1 is SGHDT, CDR2 YYEEEE. CDR3 nucleotides: TGTGCCAGCAGCTTGGTTCCGGGGACCCAGTACTTC. Translated, it gives CASSLVPGTQYF.

The CDR3 sequence: CASSGQTGHRAFF. The CDR3 DNA is TGTGCCAGCAGCGGACAAACGGGTCATCGCGCTTTCTTT. The chain couples TRBV7-9 to TRBJ1-1; TRBD1 is a possible D gene (5 bases). Trimming cost V 5 bases and J 11 bases, with 18 bases left between them. CDR3 length: 13 amino acids. The germline gives CDR1 SEHNR, CDR2 FQNEAQ (reference sequence).

This chain joins TRBV6-5 and TRBJ1-2, with D tentatively TRBD1 (5 bases). V lost 6 bases to trimming and J lost 8 bases, with 10 bases between them. The CDR3 extends over 11 amino acids. The germline V gene encodes CDR1 MNHEY and CDR2 SVGAGI. The CDR3 bases are TGTGCCAGCAGCTTCCGGGGCGGCTACACCTTC. Protein: CASSFRGGYTF.

This clone was seen just once. The chain has TRBV5-6 and TRBJ1-3, with D uncertain. The CDR3 is 15 residues long. The V end was cut by 4 bases, the J end by 3 bases, with 14 bases between. The germline V gene has CDR1 SGHDT and CDR2 YYEEEE. The CDR3 coding sequence is TGTGCCAGCAGCATAGGACCCCTAGGTGGAAACACCATATATTTT. Amino acid sequence: CASSIGPLGGNTIYF.

The V gene is TRBV19, the J gene TRBJ2-4; TRBD1 is a possible D gene (6 bases). V gave up 5 bases and J gave up 6 bases, with 11 bases separating them. Germline CDR1 is LNHDA and CDR2 is SQIVND (reference sequence). The CDR3 totals 13 residues. Written as DNA, the CDR3 is TGTGCCAGTAGTCCCCGGGACACAAACATTCAGTACTTC. Protein sequence: CASSPRDTNIQYF.

The genes are TRBV7-3 and TRBJ2-6; D uncertain. Germline assignment: CDR1 SGHTA and CDR2 FQGTGA. The CDR3 has 14 amino acids. V was clipped by 5 bases and J by 2 bases, with 7 bases between them. As DNA, the CDR3 is TGTGCCAGCAGCCCATCTACTGGGGCCAACGTCCTGACTTTC. Translation gives CASSPSTGANVLTF.

The chain links TRBV5-1 to TRBJ2-3, with 7 bases aligning to TRBD2. CDR1 and CDR2 from the germline V gene are SGHRS and YFSETQ. The CDR3 totals 16 residues. The V gene end was trimmed by 4 bases and the J gene end by 2 bases; junction bases not matched to a gene: 10. Here the CDR3 DNA reads TGCGCCAGCAGCCTGAACTCCGGGACTATCACAGATACGCAGTATTTT. Its protein is CASSLNSGTITDTQYF.

This clone appeared a few times. The chain combines TRBV28 with TRBJ2-2; D may be TRBD1 (5 bases). The germline V and J ends were trimmed by 6 bases and 1 base, with 12 bases remaining between them. Germline-derived CDR1 and CDR2 are MDHEN and SYDVKM. This CDR3 has 15 residues. CDR3 region: CASSPTQGNTGELFF. In DNA, the CDR3 is TGTGCCAGCAGCCCTACCCAGGGGAACACCGGGGAGCTGTTTTTT.

The CDR3 is CASSLVAGADPGVQYF. DNA for the CDR3: TGTGCCAGCAGCTTGGTCGCGGGGGCCGACCCGGGGGTGCAGTATTTT. The rearrangement uses TRBV5-4 and TRBJ2-3, with a tentative D call TRBD2 (7 bases). Looked up from germline, CDR1 is SGHNT and CDR2 is YYREEE (reference sequence). The CDR3 loop spans 16 amino acids. Trimming removed 0 bases at V and 11 bases at J, with 22 bases between.